These T cell receptor beta chains were read from a single sample in a study of STAT3 mutations in large granular lymphocyte leukemia. The data were produced by immunoSEQ multiplex PCR, yet TCRdb's version contains in-frame clones alone and is incomplete. The sample comprises 30,000 to 40,000 clones, more than 75% of which are singletons, and 10% to 15% rests with the top ten. Material: peripheral blood mononuclear cells. The origin of the receptors is a man in his sixties with T-cell large granular lymphocyte leukemia. Some clones in this sample may be carry-over from other donors' samples. Each CDR3 is given with its conserved first and last residue. The order of the fields is D gene, J gene, V gene, clone size, CDR3 length, CDR3 protein, CDR3 DNA. A D gene is named only where the DNA matches it firmly. Size is omitted from some rows. Given values are once, few, many or a class for expanded clones.

D gene: TRBD1; J gene: TRBJ2-7; V gene: TRBV18; clone size: .; CDR3 length: 12; CDR3 protein: CASSPDRYEQYF; CDR3 DNA: TGTGCCAGCTCACCGGACAGGTACGAGCAGTACTTC
D gene: .; J gene: TRBJ2-7; V gene: TRBV5-1; clone size: .; CDR3 length: 16; CDR3 protein: CASSLGHRQSSYEQYF; CDR3 DNA: TGCGCCAGCAGCTTGGGGCACAGGCAGAGCTCCTACGAGCAGTACTTC
D gene: TRBD1; J gene: TRBJ2-5; V gene: TRBV5-1; clone size: .; CDR3 length: 14; CDR3 protein: CASSLQGYQETQYF; CDR3 DNA: TGCGCCAGCAGCTTACAGGGGTACCAAGAGACCCAGTACTTC
D gene: .; J gene: TRBJ2-6; V gene: TRBV18; clone size: .; CDR3 length: 16; CDR3 protein: CASSRVPRSGANVLTF; CDR3 DNA: TGTGCCAGCTCGCGCGTTCCCAGGTCTGGGGCCAACGTCCTGACTTTC
D gene: TRBD2; J gene: TRBJ2-5; V gene: TRBV7-3; clone size: .; CDR3 length: 19; CDR3 protein: CASSSLLTSGVMYQETQYF; CDR3 DNA: TGTGCCAGCAGCAGCCTTCTGACTAGCGGCGTCATGTACCAAGAGACCCAGTACTTC
D gene: .; J gene: TRBJ2-7; V gene: TRBV5-1; clone size: .; CDR3 length: 13; CDR3 protein: CASREAVDYEQYF; CDR3 DNA: TGCGCCAGCAGGGAGGCCGTCGACTACGAGCAGTACTTC
D gene: TRBD1; J gene: TRBJ1-2; V gene: TRBV28; clone size: .; CDR3 length: 14; CDR3 protein: CASGGQGAGWGYTF; CDR3 DNA: TGTGCCAGCGGGGGACAGGGGGCGGGATGGGGCTACACCTTC
D gene: TRBD2; J gene: TRBJ2-2; V gene: TRBV5-1; clone size: .; CDR3 length: 14; CDR3 protein: CASSFWGGTGELFF; CDR3 DNA: TGCGCCAGCAGCTTTTGGGGGGGCACCGGGGAGCTGTTTTTT
D gene: TRBD1; J gene: TRBJ1-5; V gene: TRBV18; clone size: .; CDR3 length: 15; CDR3 protein: CASSPAGGLEKPQHF; CDR3 DNA: TGTGCCAGCTCACCGGCAGGGGGCTTGGAGAAGCCCCAGCATTTT
D gene: .; J gene: TRBJ2-7; V gene: TRBV18; clone size: .; CDR3 length: 15; CDR3 protein: CASSPPAQGPGEQYF; CDR3 DNA: TGTGCCAGCTCACCACCGGCGCAGGGTCCTGGGGAGCAGTACTTC
D gene: .; J gene: TRBJ1-2; V gene: TRBV5-8; clone size: .; CDR3 length: 13; CDR3 protein: CASSLGRIYGYTF; CDR3 DNA: TGTGCCAGCAGCTTGGGACGGATCTATGGCTACACCTTC
D gene: TRBD2; J gene: TRBJ2-3; V gene: TRBV30; clone size: once; CDR3 length: 13; CDR3 protein: CAWTSGTTDTQYF; CDR3 DNA: TGTGCCTGGACTAGCGGGACTACAGATACGCAGTATTTT
D gene: TRBD2; J gene: TRBJ2-7; V gene: TRBV30; clone size: .; CDR3 length: 14; CDR3 protein: CAWSSGGLLYEQYF; CDR3 DNA: TGTGCCTGGAGCTCCGGGGGACTACTATACGAGCAGTACTTC
D gene: .; J gene: TRBJ1-1; V gene: TRBV27; clone size: .; CDR3 length: 14; CDR3 protein: CASSSLGDRTEAFF; CDR3 DNA: TGTGCCAGCAGTTCACTAGGGGATCGCACTGAAGCTTTCTTT
D gene: .; J gene: TRBJ2-5; V gene: TRBV5-1; clone size: .; CDR3 length: 14; CDR3 protein: CASSRGEGPRAQYF; CDR3 DNA: TGCGCCAGCAGCAGGGGGGAGGGCCCCAGGGCCCAGTACTTC
D gene: TRBD2; J gene: TRBJ2-3; V gene: TRBV29-1; clone size: .; CDR3 length: 15; CDR3 protein: CSADRNRGGTDTQYF; CDR3 DNA: TGCAGCGCCGATAGGAATCGGGGAGGGACAGATACGCAGTATTTT
D gene: .; J gene: TRBJ2-5; V gene: TRBV4-1; clone size: .; CDR3 length: 14; CDR3 protein: CASSQERSGETQYF; CDR3 DNA: TGCGCCAGCAGCCAAGAAAGGTCGGGGGAGACCCAGTACTTC
D gene: .; J gene: TRBJ2-5; V gene: TRBV29-1; clone size: .; CDR3 length: 13; CDR3 protein: CSVERWKQETQYF; CDR3 DNA: TGCAGCGTTGAAAGGTGGAAACAAGAGACCCAGTACTTC
D gene: .; J gene: TRBJ1-2; V gene: TRBV15; clone size: .; CDR3 length: 15; CDR3 protein: CATSREGGAHYGYTF; CDR3 DNA: TGTGCCACCAGCAGAGAGGGGGGCGCGCACTATGGCTACACCTTC
D gene: .; J gene: TRBJ1-6; V gene: TRBV28; clone size: .; CDR3 length: 14; CDR3 protein: CASSLSRHDSPLHF; CDR3 DNA: TGTGCCAGCAGTTTATCCAGGCATGATTCACCCCTCCACTTT
D gene: TRBD2; J gene: TRBJ2-7; V gene: TRBV7-6; clone size: few; CDR3 length: 16; CDR3 protein: CASSSGRIAGADEQYF; CDR3 DNA: TGTGCCAGCAGCTCAGGGAGGATAGCGGGAGCGGATGAGCAGTACTTC
D gene: .; J gene: TRBJ2-1; V gene: TRBV10-2; clone size: .; CDR3 length: 11; CDR3 protein: CASTGVDEQFF; CDR3 DNA: TGCGCCAGCACCGGAGTCGATGAGCAGTTCTTC
D gene: .; J gene: TRBJ1-1; V gene: TRBV15; clone size: .; CDR3 length: 13; CDR3 protein: CATSRDIATEAFF; CDR3 DNA: TGTGCCACCAGCAGAGACATTGCAACTGAAGCTTTCTTT
D gene: TRBD1; J gene: TRBJ2-5; V gene: TRBV2; clone size: .; CDR3 length: 13; CDR3 protein: CASVGQGRETQYF; CDR3 DNA: TGTGCCAGCGTGGGACAGGGGCGAGAGACCCAGTACTTC
D gene: .; J gene: TRBJ2-3; V gene: TRBV15; clone size: .; CDR3 length: 17; CDR3 protein: CATSATPTGLATDTQYF; CDR3 DNA: TGTGCCACCAGCGCCACTCCCACGGGTCTCGCTACAGATACGCAGTATTTT
D gene: .; J gene: TRBJ1-1; V gene: TRBV18; clone size: .; CDR3 length: 12; CDR3 protein: CASSAVNTEAFF; CDR3 DNA: TGTGCCAGCTCTGCAGTGAACACTGAAGCTTTCTTT
D gene: .; J gene: TRBJ1-3; V gene: TRBV30; clone size: .; CDR3 length: 15; CDR3 protein: CAWSVRANSGNTIYF; CDR3 DNA: TGTGCCTGGAGTGTTCGGGCGAACTCTGGAAACACCATATATTTT
D gene: TRBD2; J gene: TRBJ2-7; V gene: TRBV30; clone size: .; CDR3 length: 13; CDR3 protein: CAWRGTSGSEQYF; CDR3 DNA: TGTGCCTGGAGGGGGACTAGCGGGAGCGAGCAGTACTTC
D gene: .; J gene: TRBJ2-5; V gene: TRBV5-4; clone size: .; CDR3 length: 15; CDR3 protein: CASSQGGTYQETQYF; CDR3 DNA: TGTGCCAGCAGCCAGGGGGGGACCTACCAAGAGACCCAGTACTTC
D gene: TRBD2; J gene: TRBJ2-3; V gene: TRBV11-2; clone size: .; CDR3 length: 17; CDR3 protein: CASSLGLAGGHTDTQYF; CDR3 DNA: TGTGCCAGCAGCTTAGGACTAGCGGGAGGGCACACAGATACGCAGTATTTT
D gene: .; J gene: TRBJ1-2; V gene: TRBV10-2; clone size: .; CDR3 length: 15; CDR3 protein: CASSFGQLGFYGYTF; CDR3 DNA: TGCGCCAGCAGTTTTGGACAGTTGGGCTTCTATGGCTACACCTTC
D gene: TRBD1; J gene: TRBJ2-7; V gene: TRBV18; clone size: .; CDR3 length: 15; CDR3 protein: CASSPTGGRSYEQYF; CDR3 DNA: TGTGCCAGCTCCCCTACAGGGGGCCGCTCCTACGAGCAGTACTTC
D gene: TRBD1; J gene: TRBJ1-6; V gene: TRBV18; clone size: .; CDR3 length: 15; CDR3 protein: CASSLKTGEGSPLHF; CDR3 DNA: TGTGCCAGCTCACTAAAGACAGGGGAGGGGTCACCCCTCCACTTT
D gene: TRBD1; J gene: TRBJ2-6; V gene: TRBV25-1; clone size: .; CDR3 length: 16; CDR3 protein: CASSVTGGAGANVLTF; CDR3 DNA: TGTGCCAGCAGTGTGACAGGGGGAGCAGGGGCCAACGTCCTGACTTTC
D gene: TRBD1; J gene: TRBJ2-7; V gene: TRBV27; clone size: .; CDR3 length: 14; CDR3 protein: CASRGRDSVHEQYF; CDR3 DNA: TGTGCCAGCAGGGGCCGGGACAGTGTTCACGAGCAGTACTTC
D gene: .; J gene: TRBJ1-1; V gene: TRBV18; clone size: .; CDR3 length: 12; CDR3 protein: CASSVEDTEAFF; CDR3 DNA: TGTGCCAGCTCAGTTGAGGACACTGAAGCTTTCTTT
D gene: .; J gene: TRBJ2-1; V gene: TRBV18; clone size: .; CDR3 length: 17; CDR3 protein: CASSPLGSGTSYNEQFF; CDR3 DNA: TGTGCCAGCTCACCACTAGGTAGCGGCACCTCCTACAATGAGCAGTTCTTC
D gene: .; J gene: TRBJ1-5; V gene: TRBV7-2; clone size: once; CDR3 length: 12; CDR3 protein: CASSWGGQPQHF; CDR3 DNA: TGTGCCAGCAGCTGGGGGGGTCAGCCCCAGCATTTT
D gene: TRBD1; J gene: TRBJ1-1; V gene: TRBV6-1; clone size: .; CDR3 length: 17; CDR3 protein: CASSGRGVRVADTEAFF; CDR3 DNA: TGTGCCAGCAGTGGCAGGGGGGTGCGGGTAGCTGACACTGAAGCTTTCTTT
D gene: .; J gene: TRBJ2-7; V gene: TRBV7-2; clone size: few; CDR3 length: 14; CDR3 protein: CASSSRQVSYEQYF; CDR3 DNA: TGTGCCAGCAGTTCAAGACAGGTTTCCTACGAGCAGTACTTC
D gene: TRBD2; J gene: TRBJ2-1; V gene: TRBV4-2; clone size: once; CDR3 length: 16; CDR3 protein: CASSQGTSGLYNEQFF; CDR3 DNA: TGTGCCAGCAGCCAGGGGACTAGCGGACTTTACAATGAGCAGTTCTTC
D gene: TRBD2; J gene: TRBJ2-1; V gene: TRBV30; clone size: .; CDR3 length: 16; CDR3 protein: CAWNSGVLAANNEQFF; CDR3 DNA: TGTGCCTGGAATTCCGGGGTACTAGCGGCCAACAATGAGCAGTTCTTC
D gene: TRBD1; J gene: TRBJ1-1; V gene: TRBV7-2; clone size: .; CDR3 length: 14; CDR3 protein: CASSGHRGESSAFF; CDR3 DNA: TGTGCCAGCAGCGGGCACAGGGGGGAGAGTTCTGCTTTCTTT
D gene: .; J gene: TRBJ1-6; V gene: TRBV6-6; clone size: .; CDR3 length: 14; CDR3 protein: CASSKTGPNSPLHF; CDR3 DNA: TGTGCCAGCAGCAAGACAGGTCCCAATTCACCCCTCCACTTT
D gene: TRBD2; J gene: TRBJ2-7; V gene: TRBV29-1; clone size: .; CDR3 length: 14; CDR3 protein: CSVGFLAGAYEQYF; CDR3 DNA: TGCAGCGTTGGCTTCCTAGCGGGAGCCTACGAGCAGTACTTC
D gene: .; J gene: TRBJ1-1; V gene: TRBV5-1; clone size: .; CDR3 length: 15; CDR3 protein: CASSSDGRPNTEAFF; CDR3 DNA: TGCGCCAGCAGCTCGGACGGCAGGCCGAACACTGAAGCTTTCTTT
D gene: TRBD1; J gene: TRBJ2-7; V gene: TRBV6-5; clone size: .; CDR3 length: 15; CDR3 protein: CASRPSGGGSYEQYF; CDR3 DNA: TGTGCCAGCAGGCCCTCAGGGGGTGGATCCTACGAGCAGTACTTC
D gene: TRBD1; J gene: TRBJ1-5; V gene: TRBV6-1; clone size: .; CDR3 length: 14; CDR3 protein: CASRGTGRNQPQHF; CDR3 DNA: TGTGCCAGCAGGGGGACAGGTCGCAATCAGCCCCAGCATTTT
D gene: TRBD2; J gene: TRBJ2-5; V gene: TRBV5-1; clone size: .; CDR3 length: 16; CDR3 protein: CASSLAASGSQETQYF; CDR3 DNA: TGCGCCAGCAGCTTGGCGGCTAGCGGGAGCCAAGAGACCCAGTACTTC
D gene: TRBD2; J gene: TRBJ2-7; V gene: TRBV19; clone size: .; CDR3 length: 13; CDR3 protein: CASRLAGTYEQYF; CDR3 DNA: TGTGCCAGTAGGCTAGCGGGGACCTACGAGCAGTACTTC
D gene: TRBD2; J gene: TRBJ2-5; V gene: TRBV7-2; clone size: .; CDR3 length: 19; CDR3 protein: CASSLARGLAGDNQETQYF; CDR3 DNA: TGTGCCAGCAGCTTAGCGCGGGGACTAGCGGGAGACAACCAAGAGACCCAGTACTTC
D gene: .; J gene: TRBJ2-5; V gene: TRBV28; clone size: few; CDR3 length: 14; CDR3 protein: CASSFRGGSGTQYF; CDR3 DNA: TGTGCCAGCAGTTTTCGTGGGGGAAGTGGGACCCAGTACTTC
D gene: TRBD1; J gene: TRBJ1-2; V gene: TRBV5-1; clone size: .; CDR3 length: 13; CDR3 protein: CASRTTGTGGYTF; CDR3 DNA: TGCGCCAGCAGGACGACAGGGACGGGTGGCTACACCTTC
D gene: .; J gene: TRBJ2-1; V gene: TRBV18; clone size: few; CDR3 length: 14; CDR3 protein: CASSPGLDYNEQFF; CDR3 DNA: TGTGCCAGCTCACCTGGTCTCGACTACAATGAGCAGTTCTTC
D gene: .; J gene: TRBJ2-3; V gene: TRBV4-1; clone size: .; CDR3 length: 16; CDR3 protein: CASSRGTLPGTDTQYF; CDR3 DNA: TGCGCCAGCAGCAGGGGGACTCTCCCTGGAACAGATACGCAGTATTTT
D gene: TRBD2; J gene: TRBJ2-2; V gene: TRBV5-1; clone size: .; CDR3 length: 19; CDR3 protein: CASSLGLAGGPQVSGELFF; CDR3 DNA: TGCGCCAGCAGCTTGGGGCTAGCGGGAGGGCCGCAGGTGTCCGGGGAGCTGTTTTTT
D gene: .; J gene: TRBJ1-1; V gene: TRBV6-5; clone size: few; CDR3 length: 14; CDR3 protein: CASSPRHLTTEAFF; CDR3 DNA: TGTGCCAGCAGTCCCCGACATCTGACTACTGAAGCTTTCTTT